This T cell receptor (beta chain) was identified in a study of blood T cells in healthy people across ages (dated by TCRdb to the mid-2010s). As for the study more broadly: In model experiments, roughly one uniquely barcoded TCR beta cDNA molecule per two T cells was captured by template switching. To avoid experimental bias, donors of different ages were spread randomly across the sequencing lanes. The study analyzed two additional independent replicas of 1 million unique cDNA reads from the same blood draw for two donors, one aged 18 to 30 and one aged 80 or older. Using deep sequencing normalized with unique cDNA molecular identifiers, the study measured how TCR beta repertoire diversity changes with age. The donors were divided into four age groups: young (average around 17 years), middle-aged (roughly 40), aged (approximately 62) and long-lived (approximately 74). Study-level results and caveats: As age increased, observed TCR beta diversity per million T cells dropped in a roughly linear way, and a significant reduction was already evident by age 40. A strong correlation was found between observed TCR beta diversity and the percentage of naive T cells measured by flow cytometry. Conclusive comparison of naive and antigen-experienced compartments was prevented by the profiling of bulk unsorted PBMCs. Compared with the aged group, the long-lived group had more naive CD4+ T cells, fewer expanded clones and increased TCR diversity, suggesting age selection. Donor CMV infection status was unknown, potentially confounding age-related changes in expanded clonotypes. Estimates of total diversity based on one million sequenced T cells were considered lower bounds and underestimates.

Receptor amplification or capture employed 5' RACE. The sequencer listed for this sample is Illumina HiSeq 2500. A second roughly 7 to 11 cycle PCR used a sample-barcoded 5' primer and a J-beta primer mix. A template-switch 5' adaptor carrying 12 random nucleotides introduced a unique molecular identifier onto each TCR beta cDNA molecule. Each sample yielded at least 2.5 million CDR3-containing paired-end reads. First-strand cDNA was synthesized from all RNA with the Mint cDNA synthesis kit, primed by a TRBC-specific oligonucleotide. Following uracil-DNA glycosylase treatment, a first 18-cycle PCR with universal primers M1SS and BC2_uni_R was performed on all cDNA. On the authors' methods: For normalization, 1 million high-quality reads, each with a distinct molecular identifier, were randomly selected from each sample. Reads sharing molecular identifiers were discarded rather than binned into consensus sequences. MiTCR, with a Q25 quality threshold and the strictest error-elimination algorithm, was used for CDR3 identification, clonotype clustering and error correction. Lower-bound total TCR beta diversity was estimated with a nonparametric unseen species model using Euler transformation. The raw public data were reprocessed by TCRdb itself: fastp quality trimming at Q25, MiXCR clonotype calling, in-frame beta chains only. Each entry is one CDR3 protein sequence, shown with its most common DNA and genes. TCRdb, not the original authors, processed these V and J calls. The sample data list about 1.8 million distinct CDR3 sequences, and around half of these were observed just once. The ten largest clones take up 2% to 2.5% of the sample.

The roughly 38 donors, aged 6 to 90 years, were systemically healthy Caucasian individuals from Russia. Each donor gave around 9.9 milliliters of peripheral blood, collected into EDTA-treated Vacutainer tubes. Ficoll-Paque density-gradient centrifugation was used to isolate PBMCs, with at least 6.5 million per sample. Trizol reagent was used to extract total RNA from PBMCs, with at least 6 micrograms per sample. The percentages of naive CD45RAhigh/CD27high T cells were determined by flow cytometry on a PBMC aliquot from every donor. In the case of this clonotype: Its antigen is still unknown. One base away there is no much larger clone; base qualities are not given.

Cut back by 2 bases and 5 bases, the V and J ends lie 8 bases apart. From the germline V gene, CDR1 is MNHEY and CDR2 is SVGAGI. There are 13 amino acids in the CDR3, from cysteine to phenylalanine inclusive. Just the 39-base CDR3 DNA is kept, in frame starting at base 1. Sample: blood. The clonotype originates from a woman in her thirties or forties in good health. The rearranged chain carries TRBV6-5 and TRBJ2-3, with the identity of the D gene unclear. The CDR3 sequence is CASSYVQEDTQYF. The nucleotide sequence reads TGTGCCAGCAGTTACGTTCAAGAAGATACGCAGTATTTT.